This entry lists 32 T cell receptor beta chains sequenced from one sample in a study of cytomegalovirus exposure and HLA in healthy donors. Clones were sequenced by immunoSEQ multiplex PCR, and TCRdb holds only the in-frame ones, with some missing. The sample holds fewer than 150,000 clones; roughly four fifths are singletons and the top ten take about 32%. The source material was PBMCs. The receptors originated from a young man in good health and CMV-seropositive.

The chain couples TRBV30 to TRBJ2-1, with TRBD2 matching 10 bases. The CDR3 totals 17 residues. Germline-derived CDR1 and CDR2 are GTSNPN and SVGIG (reference sequence). The V gene end was trimmed by 3 bases and the J gene end by 4 bases; junction bases not matched to a gene: 12. The CDR3 DNA follows: TGTGCCTGGAGGAAGTTTCGTACTAGCGGGGAGTACAATGAGCAGTTCTTC. It translates to CAWRKFRTSGEYNEQFF.

The J gene is TRBJ2-7, the V gene TRBV5-6; TRBD2 matches at 8 bases. The V gene's germline CDR1 is SGHDT and CDR2 YYEEEE. The CDR3 sequence is 18 residues long. Trimming removed 2 bases from V and 0 bases from J; junction bases left unmatched: 13. This chain's CDR3 is CASSLIRASGHPSYEQYF. The CDR3 nucleotides are TGTGCCAGCAGCTTAATTAGGGCTAGCGGGCATCCCTCCTACGAGCAGTACTTC.

This clone appeared once. The gene calls are TRBV7-2 and TRBJ2-5; TRBD2 matches at 7 bases. The V segment lost 5 bases and the J segment 5 bases; nucleotides outside the gene matches: 8. CDR1 and CDR2 from the germline V gene are SGHTA and FQGNSA. CDR3 length: 14 residues. The CDR3 here is CASSPFAGVETQYF. CDR3 nucleotide sequence: TGTGCCAGCAGCCCATTTGCGGGAGTGGAGACCCAGTACTTC.

The rearrangement joins TRBV6-6 to TRBJ2-7, with D tentatively TRBD1 (5 bases). Germline assignment: CDR1 MNHNY and CDR2 SVGAGI (reference sequence). This CDR3 comprises 14 residues. V was shortened by 3 bases and J by 0 bases, with 9 bases between the two germline ends. The CDR3 DNA is TGTGCCAGCAGTTATGGGCAGGGCTCCTACGAGCAGTACTTC. Residues: CASSYGQGSYEQYF.

The chain carries TRBV7-9 and TRBJ2-3, with D perhaps TRBD2 (5 bases). The germline CDR1 and CDR2 sequences are SEHNR and FQNEAQ (reference sequence). The CDR3 runs to 19 residues. V lost 1 base and J 0 bases, leaving 20 bases between the germline ends. The CDR3 spells CASSLGVLGRGTSTDTQYF. The DNA for the CDR3 is TGTGCCAGCAGCTTAGGGGTATTAGGACGGGGAACTAGCACAGATACGCAGTATTTT.

The chain combines TRBV6-1 with TRBJ2-7, with D tentatively TRBD1 (5 bases). CDR3 length: 14 amino acids. V lost 7 bases and J lost 6, with 19 bases in between. The germline CDR1 and CDR2 sequences are MNHNS and SASEGT. CDR3 bases: TGTGCCAGCACTCAACCTGGGGCGGTCCGCGAGCAGTACTTC. Its protein product is CASTQPGAVREQYF.

The CDR3 is CSVATGAGAFF. Here the CDR3 DNA reads TGCAGCGTCGCCACAGGGGCTGGGGCTTTCTTT. The V and J genes are TRBV29-1 and TRBJ1-1; 7 bases fit TRBD1. From germline, CDR1 is SQVTM and CDR2 ANQGSEA. Trimming at V came to 6 bases and at J to 11 bases, leaving 9 bases not matched to a gene. The CDR3 has 11 residues.

This clone was seen a single time. The V call is TRBV4-1, the J call TRBJ1-4, with 9 positions matching TRBD1. The CDR3 totals 15 residues. The junction had 11 bases not matched to a gene; V was cut back by 3 bases and J by 12 bases. Germline values: CDR1 MGHRA, CDR2 YSYEKL. CDR3 loop: CASSQGQGVSKELFF. The CDR3 DNA follows: TGCGCCAGCAGCCAGGGACAGGGTGTTTCGAAGGAACTGTTTTTT.

The V gene is TRBV29-1, the J gene TRBJ2-3, with TRBD1 identical over 7 bases. Trimming cost V 4 bases and J 2 bases; bases outside gene matches: 6. The CDR3 consists of 14 residues. The germline V gene has CDR1 SQVTM and CDR2 ANQGSEA. CDR3 loop: CSVGTGDITDTQYF. The CDR3, as DNA: TGCAGCGTTGGTACAGGGGATATCACAGATACGCAGTATTTT.

This chain uses TRBV7-8 with TRBJ1-3, with a weak D call TRBD1 (5 bases). The CDR3 sequence is 15 residues long. V lost 5 bases, J lost 0 bases, and 11 bases lay in between. Germline V lookup: CDR1 SGHVS, CDR2 FQNEAQ. The CDR3 loop is CASSGDSFSGNTIYF. The CDR3, as DNA: TGTGCCAGCAGCGGAGACAGCTTCTCTGGAAACACCATATATTTT.

The chain joins TRBV19 to TRBJ1-1, with D unresolved. The V end was cut by 7 bases, the J end by 1 base, with 4 bases between. This CDR3 spans 11 amino acids. The V gene's germline CDR1 is LNHDA and CDR2 SQIVND (reference sequence). CDR3 sequence: CASIKNTEAFF. The DNA of the CDR3 is TGTGCCAGTATTAAGAACACTGAAGCTTTCTTT.

This chain joins TRBV11-2 and TRBJ1-1; no definite D call. The germline V and J ends were trimmed by 7 bases and 3 bases, with 12 bases remaining between them. The CDR3 loop spans 13 amino acids. The germline CDR1 and CDR2 sequences are SGHAT and FQNNGV. The CDR3: CASTPRSHTEAFF. DNA for the CDR3: TGTGCCAGCACCCCCCGCAGTCACACTGAAGCTTTCTTT.

V is TRBV5-1 and J is TRBJ2-1, with 7 bases lining up with TRBD1. CDR3 length: 13 residues. V shed 4 bases and J 9 bases; nucleotides not matched to a gene: 7. Germline assignment: CDR1 SGHRS and CDR2 YFSETQ. CDR3 DNA: TGCGCCAGCAGCCCCAGACAGGGATTTGAGCAGTTCTTC. Translated, it gives CASSPRQGFEQFF.

J is TRBJ1-3 and V is TRBV9; D gene ambiguous. The CDR3 covers 14 residues. Germline assignment: CDR1 SGDLS and CDR2 YYNGEE. V was cut by 2 bases and J by 6 bases, with 12 bases left in between. CDR3 loop: CASSVNTGVNTIYF. Written as DNA, the CDR3 is TGTGCCAGCAGCGTCAACACCGGAGTAAACACCATATATTTT.

The V and J genes are TRBV2 and TRBJ2-7; possibly TRBD1 for D (6 bases). The V gene's germline CDR1 is SNHLY and CDR2 FYNNEI. This CDR3 contains 13 residues. Trimming removed 5 bases at V and 4 bases at J, with 12 bases between. The CDR3 loop is CASSRGTSYEQYF. The CDR3 DNA follows: TGTGCCAGCAGTCGTGGGACATCTTACGAGCAGTACTTC. Full variable domain (missing parts from reference TRBV2 and TRBJ2-7): EPEVTQTPSHQVTQMGQEVILRCVPISNHLYFYWYRQILGQKVEFLVSFYNNEISEKSEIFDDQFSVERPDGSNFTLKIRSTKLEDSAMYFCASSRGTSYEQYFGPGTRLTVT.

The chain carries TRBV9 and TRBJ2-7; TRBD1 matches 8 bases. The CDR3 consists of 14 residues. The junction had 7 bases not matched to a gene; V was cut back by 4 bases and J by 4 bases. CDR1 is SGDLS, CDR2 YYNGEE, per germline. This CDR3 reads CASSRDRWGYEQYF. The CDR3 bases are TGTGCCAGCAGCCGGGACAGGTGGGGGTACGAGCAGTACTTC.

The CDR3 is CASSARQGSEKLFF. The CDR3 DNA follows: TGTGCCAGCAGCGCGAGACAGGGGAGTGAAAAACTGTTTTTT. The rearrangement joins TRBV7-9 to TRBJ1-4, with 8 positions matching TRBD1. Germline lookup yields CDR1 SEHNR and CDR2 FQNEAQ (reference sequence). The CDR3 extends over 14 amino acids. The ends lost 5 bases at V and 7 bases at J; junction bases unmatched: 6.

There are a few counts of this clone. This chain joins TRBV6-5 and TRBJ2-1, with 11 bases lining up with TRBD2. The CDR3 sequence is 13 residues long. Losses at the gene ends were 7 bases for V and 15 bases for J; bases not matched to a gene: 11. Germline V gives CDR1 MNHEY, CDR2 SVGAGI. The CDR3 reads CASKGPSGRSMFF. The CDR3 DNA sequence: TGTGCCAGCAAAGGTCCTAGCGGGAGGTCGATGTTCTTC.

In its sample, this clone ranks as medium-sized. The rearrangement links TRBV19 to TRBJ1-2; D gene unclear. Germline CDR1 is LNHDA and CDR2 is SQIVND (reference sequence). V dropped 6 bases and J dropped 8 bases, with 16 bases sitting between them. The CDR3 runs to 13 residues. This chain's CDR3 is CASSPAGTGGYTF. The CDR3 region has the DNA TGTGCCAGTAGCCCGGCGGGAACGGGGGGCTACACCTTC.

This clone appeared a few times. The chain links TRBV7-3 to TRBJ1-2, with 9 nucleotides matching TRBD1. Germline trimming cut 2 bases from V and 5 bases from J; bases unmatched to any gene: 0. Germline lookup yields CDR1 SGHTA and CDR2 FQGTGA. The CDR3 sequence is 13 residues long. The CDR3 region is CASSLGTGYGYTF. The CDR3 region has the DNA TGTGCCAGCAGCTTAGGGACAGGGTATGGCTACACCTTC.

This clone appeared once. This sequence joins TRBV27 and TRBJ1-2; D may be TRBD1 (5 bases). Germline V gene lookup returns CDR1 MNHEY and CDR2 SMNVEV (reference sequence). The length of the CDR3 is 14 residues. V lost 0 bases, J lost 4 bases, and 9 bases lay in between. The CDR3 here is CASSLSGRLYGYTF. In nucleotides, the CDR3 is TGTGCCAGCAGTTTATCGGGGCGCCTCTATGGCTACACCTTC.

The V gene is TRBV7-8, the J gene TRBJ2-3; tentative D call: TRBD2 (6 bases). The germline gives CDR1 SGHVS, CDR2 FQNEAQ. The CDR3 is made up of 13 amino acids. V was cut by 5 bases and J by 6 bases, with 12 bases left in between. DNA for the CDR3: TGTGCCAGCAGCAAGGACCGGGGGGATACGCAGTATTTT. As protein: CASSKDRGDTQYF.

The chain joins TRBV7-8 to TRBJ1-2, with TRBD1 identical over 9 bases. This CDR3 spans 13 amino acids. Germline trimming cut 2 bases from V and 8 bases from J; bases unmatched to any gene: 3. The germline V gene has CDR1 SGHVS and CDR2 FQNEAQ. The CDR3 bases are TGTGCCAGCAGCTTAATGACAGGGGGAGGCTACACCTTC. Its protein product is CASSLMTGGGYTF.

This chain connects TRBV6-5 to TRBJ2-1; D might be TRBD1 (5 bases). V was shortened by 5 bases and J by 0 bases, with 11 bases between the two germline ends. This CDR3 spans 15 amino acids. CDR1 is MNHEY, CDR2 SVGAGI, per germline. As DNA, the CDR3 is TGTGCCAGCAGTCCGACAGATTTCTCCTACAATGAGCAGTTCTTC. Amino acids: CASSPTDFSYNEQFF.

This clone was seen only a few times. The V call is TRBV7-5, the J call TRBJ2-1; TRBD2 is taken as the D call from the table, unchecked against the DNA. TRBV7-5 is noted as a pseudogene. This CDR3 has 13 residues. The CDR3 region has the DNA TGTGCCAGCAGCCCCACTATAGGCAATGAGCAGTTCTTC. Translation gives CASSPTIGNEQFF.

V gene TRBV28 combines with J gene TRBJ2-7; 9 nucleotides match TRBD2. Germline assignment: CDR1 MDHEN and CDR2 SYDVKM. The junction had 17 bases not matched to a gene; V was cut back by 3 bases and J by 8 bases. There are 17 residues in the CDR3. CDR3 in amino acids: CASSLGSVTGGRDKQYF. As DNA, the CDR3 is TGTGCCAGCAGTTTGGGTTCCGTGACAGGCGGGAGGGATAAGCAGTACTTC.

The rearrangement uses TRBV2 and TRBJ2-2; the match to TRBD1 covers 11 bases. J lost 6 bases, V lost 7 bases, and 4 bases had no gene match. Germline CDR1 is SNHLY and CDR2 is FYNNEI. This CDR3 comprises 14 residues. CDR3 amino acids: CASNPGQGAGELFF. Written as DNA, the CDR3 is TGTGCCAGCAATCCGGGACAGGGGGCCGGGGAGCTGTTTTTT. The variable domain in full, with the rest retrieved from reference TRBV2 and TRBJ2-2, is EPEVTQTPSHQVTQMGQEVILRCVPISNHLYFYWYRQILGQKVEFLVSFYNNEISEKSEIFDDQFSVERPDGSNFTLKIRSTKLEDSAMYFCASNPGQGAGELFFGEGSRLTVL.

V is TRBV29-1 and J is TRBJ2-1; 13 bases fit TRBD2. CDR3 length equals 14 residues. CDR1 is SQVTM and CDR2 is ANQGSEA in the germline V gene. V shed 6 bases, J shed 9 bases, and the junction held 8 bases outside the gene matches. CDR3 in DNA: TGCAGCGTAGTAACTAGCGGGGGGGCCCGTGAGCAGTTCTTC. Its translation is CSVVTSGGAREQFF.

The chain combines TRBV30 with TRBJ2-1; D is ambiguous. V lost 4 bases and J lost 0, with 10 bases in between. There are 14 residues in the CDR3. Germline lookup yields CDR1 GTSNPN and CDR2 SVGIG (reference sequence). CDR3 DNA sequence: TGTGCCTGGAAAGCGTCAAGCTCCTACAATGAGCAGTTCTTC. Its translation: CAWKASSSYNEQFF.

The CDR3 DNA follows: TGTGCCTGGAGTCCAAGTAGCGTTCACGAGCAGTACTTC. This translates into CAWSPSSVHEQYF. The chain recombines TRBV30 with TRBJ2-7; the D gene is possibly TRBD2 (5 bases). V lost 2 bases to trimming and J lost 5 bases, with 13 bases between them. Germline values: CDR1 GTSNPN, CDR2 SVGIG (reference sequence). The CDR3 is 13 residues long.

CDR3 coding DNA: TGTGCCAGCAGCCCACGGGACAGGGCTGCCACTGAAGCTTTCTTT. This encodes CASSPRDRAATEAFF. V gene TRBV9 combines with J gene TRBJ1-1, with 9 bases lining up with TRBD1. CDR1 and CDR2 from the germline V gene are SGDLS and YYNGEE. Trimming took 4 bases from V and 4 from J; bases not matched to a gene: 8. This CDR3 spans 15 amino acids.

The J gene is TRBJ2-7, the V gene TRBV5-1, with D perhaps TRBD2 (5 bases). Germline V gene sequence: CDR1 SGHRS, CDR2 YFSETQ. The CDR3 runs to 15 residues. Trimming removed 4 bases from V and 7 bases from J, with 21 bases in between. DNA of the CDR3: TGCGCCAGCAGCGGGTCGACACGAGGGAATGGTGAGCAGTACTTC. This translates into CASSGSTRGNGEQYF.